The clone carrying this T cell receptor beta chain was observed a handful of times. Germline V gene sequence: CDR1 SGHTA, CDR2 FQGNSA. The CDR3 sequence is 16 residues long. V lost 4 bases and J 3 bases, leaving 13 bases between the germline ends. The sample originates from a study of T cells after yellow fever vaccination. MiXCR, run by TCRdb on the 5' RACE reads, gives a single entry per CDR3 protein. The table records roughly 310,000 distinct CDR3 sequences, 8.7% of them present only once. J is TRBJ2-6 and V is TRBV7-2, with D maybe TRBD1 (6 bases). The origin of this receptor is a man aged 18-30 years who received the YFV17D yellow fever vaccine. The sample here was PBMCs, taken on the day of the first yellow fever vaccination. CDR3 loop: CASSSSGAGGANVLTF. The CDR3 nucleotides are TGTGCCAGCAGCTCCTCAGGGGCGGGTGGGGCCAACGTCCTGACTTTC.